The present T cell receptor beta chain was sequenced within a study of blood T cell repertoires in COVID-19. Study details: Samples came from the United States, Italy and Spain, spanning acute and convalescent COVID-19. Sample material is recorded as cDNA or gDNA derived from T cells, B-cell-depleted T cells, or PBMCs.

Profiled with immunoSEQ multiplex PCR; TCRdb holds only in-frame clones, not every one. The sample lists about 190,000 clones, 82% occurring once. The CDR3 spans 15 residues. The germline CDR1 and CDR2 sequences are SEHNR and FQNEAQ (reference sequence). Trimming removed 5 bases at V and 4 bases at J, with 18 bases between. The chain is built from TRBV7-9 and TRBJ2-7; weak D call: TRBD2 (6 bases). This sequence was found in a woman aged 55-69 years with COVID-19, enrolled during active disease. The material sequenced was peripheral blood. CDR3 residues: CASSLGGAGYYEQYV. In DNA, the CDR3 is TGTGCCAGCAGCCTGGGCGGGGCGGGATATTACGAGCAGTACGTC.